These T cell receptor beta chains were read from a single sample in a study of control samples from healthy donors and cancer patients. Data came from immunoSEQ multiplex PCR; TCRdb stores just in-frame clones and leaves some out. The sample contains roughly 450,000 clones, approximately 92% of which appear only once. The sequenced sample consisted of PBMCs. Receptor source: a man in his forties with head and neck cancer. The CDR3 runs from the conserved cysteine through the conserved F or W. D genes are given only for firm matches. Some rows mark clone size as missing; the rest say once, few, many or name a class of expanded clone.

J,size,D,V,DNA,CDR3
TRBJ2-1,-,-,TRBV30,TGTGCCTGGAGTGTAGCCCTAGCACGTGAGCAGTTCTTC,CAWSVALAREQFF
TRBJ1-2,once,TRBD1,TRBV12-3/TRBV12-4,TGTGCCAGCAGTAAACAGGGGGCGGGTGGCTACACCTTC,CASSKQGAGGYTF
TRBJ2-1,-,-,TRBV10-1,TGCGCCAGCAGTGGCTCCCCTCTACGGGAGCAGTTCTTC,CASSGSPLREQFF
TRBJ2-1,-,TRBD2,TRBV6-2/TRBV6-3,TGTGCCAGCAGTTCCTCAGCGGGGGGGCCTACGGGTCAGTTCTTC,CASSSSAGGPTGQFF
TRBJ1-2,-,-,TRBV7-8,TGTGCCAGCAGCTTAGCAGGGGTTGATGGCTACACCTTC,CASSLAGVDGYTF
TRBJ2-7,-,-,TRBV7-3,TGTGCCAGCAGCCCCGAGCAGTACTTC,CASSPEQYF
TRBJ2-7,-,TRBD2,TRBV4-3,TGCGCCAGCAGCCAAGATGGACTAGCCGGGTACGAGCAGTACTTC,CASSQDGLAGYEQYF
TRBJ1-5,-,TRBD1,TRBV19,TGTGCCAGTAGTATAGGGGACAGATCCGGTCTGCCCCAGCATTTT,CASSIGDRSGLPQHF
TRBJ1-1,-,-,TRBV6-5,TGTGCCAGCAGTTTTGTAGGGGAAGCTTTCTTT,CASSFVGEAFF
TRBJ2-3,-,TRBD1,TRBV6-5,TGTGCCAGCAGACTGACAGGGATTGAGGCAGATACGCAGTATTTT,CASRLTGIEADTQYF
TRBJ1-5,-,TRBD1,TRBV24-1,TGTGCCACCGGGGACAGGGCAGGAGAGAGGCCCCAGCATTTT,CATGDRAGERPQHF
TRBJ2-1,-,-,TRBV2,TGTGCCAGCAATTCAGGGCAGTTCTTC,CASNSGQFF
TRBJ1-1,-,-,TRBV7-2,TGTGCCAGCAGCCCACAGCTGGACAGCACTGAAGCTTTCTTT,CASSPQLDSTEAFF
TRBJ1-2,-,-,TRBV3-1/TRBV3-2,TGTGCCAGCAGCCAAGACGAACCGAACCGGGGGGCCGCGTATGGCTACACCTTC,CASSQDEPNRGAAYGYTF
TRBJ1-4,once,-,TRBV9,TGTGCCAGCAGCGTAGATTGGAGGGCGGGTGCAACTAATGAAAAACTGTTTTTT,CASSVDWRAGATNEKLFF
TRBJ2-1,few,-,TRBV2,TGTGCCAGCACCAACTACGGGGGCTACTCCTACAATGAGCAGTTCTTC,CASTNYGGYSYNEQFF
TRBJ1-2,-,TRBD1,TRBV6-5,TGTGCCAGCAGATACAGGGGAACTAACTATGGCTACACCTTC,CASRYRGTNYGYTF
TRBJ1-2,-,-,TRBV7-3,TGTGCCAGCAGCTTCGACGGGAGCGGTGGCTACACCTTC,CASSFDGSGGYTF
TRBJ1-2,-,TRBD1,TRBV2,TGTGCCAGCAGTCACGGGACAGGTGATGGCTACACCTTC,CASSHGTGDGYTF
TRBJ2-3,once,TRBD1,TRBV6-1,TGTGCCAGCAGTGAAAGACGCCAGGGGGACACAGATACGCAGTATTTT,CASSERRQGDTDTQYF
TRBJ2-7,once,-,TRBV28,TGTGCCAGCAGGGACTACAACGAGCAGTACTTC,CASRDYNEQYF
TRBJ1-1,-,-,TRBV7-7,TGTGCTAGCAGCTCAGGGCTGGACACTGAAGCTTTCTTT,CASSSGLDTEAFF
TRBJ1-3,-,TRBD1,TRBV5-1,TGCGCCAGCAGCTTAGGGACAGACTCTGGAAACACCATATATTTT,CASSLGTDSGNTIYF
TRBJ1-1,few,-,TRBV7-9,TGTGCCAGCAGCCGATCGAACACTGAAGCTTTCTTT,CASSRSNTEAFF
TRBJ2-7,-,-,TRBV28,TGTGCCAGCAGTTTGAAGATCGCCGAGCAGTACTTC,CASSLKIAEQYF
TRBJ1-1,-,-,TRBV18,TGTGCCAGCTCACGAGAGGGCTTGGTGGCGGACACTGAAGCTTTCTTT,CASSREGLVADTEAFF
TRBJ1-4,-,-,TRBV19,TGTGCCAGTAGTGGACTCGGGACCCAGAATGAAAAACTGTTTTTT,CASSGLGTQNEKLFF
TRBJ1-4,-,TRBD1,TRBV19,TGTGCCAGTAGTCCCGACAGGGGAACTAATGAAAAACTGTTTTTT,CASSPDRGTNEKLFF
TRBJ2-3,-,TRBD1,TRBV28,TGTGCCAGCAGCCAGACAGGGGGACCCCTCAAGGGGCAGTATTTT,CASSQTGGPLKGQYF
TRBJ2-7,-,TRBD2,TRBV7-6,TGTGCCAGCACCCCCGGAGCGGCTAGCGGGTCCTACGAGCAGTACTTC,CASTPGAASGSYEQYF
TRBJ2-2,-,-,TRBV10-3,TGTGCCATGCGGAGGGGTAACACCGGGGAGCTGTTTTTT,CAMRRGNTGELFF